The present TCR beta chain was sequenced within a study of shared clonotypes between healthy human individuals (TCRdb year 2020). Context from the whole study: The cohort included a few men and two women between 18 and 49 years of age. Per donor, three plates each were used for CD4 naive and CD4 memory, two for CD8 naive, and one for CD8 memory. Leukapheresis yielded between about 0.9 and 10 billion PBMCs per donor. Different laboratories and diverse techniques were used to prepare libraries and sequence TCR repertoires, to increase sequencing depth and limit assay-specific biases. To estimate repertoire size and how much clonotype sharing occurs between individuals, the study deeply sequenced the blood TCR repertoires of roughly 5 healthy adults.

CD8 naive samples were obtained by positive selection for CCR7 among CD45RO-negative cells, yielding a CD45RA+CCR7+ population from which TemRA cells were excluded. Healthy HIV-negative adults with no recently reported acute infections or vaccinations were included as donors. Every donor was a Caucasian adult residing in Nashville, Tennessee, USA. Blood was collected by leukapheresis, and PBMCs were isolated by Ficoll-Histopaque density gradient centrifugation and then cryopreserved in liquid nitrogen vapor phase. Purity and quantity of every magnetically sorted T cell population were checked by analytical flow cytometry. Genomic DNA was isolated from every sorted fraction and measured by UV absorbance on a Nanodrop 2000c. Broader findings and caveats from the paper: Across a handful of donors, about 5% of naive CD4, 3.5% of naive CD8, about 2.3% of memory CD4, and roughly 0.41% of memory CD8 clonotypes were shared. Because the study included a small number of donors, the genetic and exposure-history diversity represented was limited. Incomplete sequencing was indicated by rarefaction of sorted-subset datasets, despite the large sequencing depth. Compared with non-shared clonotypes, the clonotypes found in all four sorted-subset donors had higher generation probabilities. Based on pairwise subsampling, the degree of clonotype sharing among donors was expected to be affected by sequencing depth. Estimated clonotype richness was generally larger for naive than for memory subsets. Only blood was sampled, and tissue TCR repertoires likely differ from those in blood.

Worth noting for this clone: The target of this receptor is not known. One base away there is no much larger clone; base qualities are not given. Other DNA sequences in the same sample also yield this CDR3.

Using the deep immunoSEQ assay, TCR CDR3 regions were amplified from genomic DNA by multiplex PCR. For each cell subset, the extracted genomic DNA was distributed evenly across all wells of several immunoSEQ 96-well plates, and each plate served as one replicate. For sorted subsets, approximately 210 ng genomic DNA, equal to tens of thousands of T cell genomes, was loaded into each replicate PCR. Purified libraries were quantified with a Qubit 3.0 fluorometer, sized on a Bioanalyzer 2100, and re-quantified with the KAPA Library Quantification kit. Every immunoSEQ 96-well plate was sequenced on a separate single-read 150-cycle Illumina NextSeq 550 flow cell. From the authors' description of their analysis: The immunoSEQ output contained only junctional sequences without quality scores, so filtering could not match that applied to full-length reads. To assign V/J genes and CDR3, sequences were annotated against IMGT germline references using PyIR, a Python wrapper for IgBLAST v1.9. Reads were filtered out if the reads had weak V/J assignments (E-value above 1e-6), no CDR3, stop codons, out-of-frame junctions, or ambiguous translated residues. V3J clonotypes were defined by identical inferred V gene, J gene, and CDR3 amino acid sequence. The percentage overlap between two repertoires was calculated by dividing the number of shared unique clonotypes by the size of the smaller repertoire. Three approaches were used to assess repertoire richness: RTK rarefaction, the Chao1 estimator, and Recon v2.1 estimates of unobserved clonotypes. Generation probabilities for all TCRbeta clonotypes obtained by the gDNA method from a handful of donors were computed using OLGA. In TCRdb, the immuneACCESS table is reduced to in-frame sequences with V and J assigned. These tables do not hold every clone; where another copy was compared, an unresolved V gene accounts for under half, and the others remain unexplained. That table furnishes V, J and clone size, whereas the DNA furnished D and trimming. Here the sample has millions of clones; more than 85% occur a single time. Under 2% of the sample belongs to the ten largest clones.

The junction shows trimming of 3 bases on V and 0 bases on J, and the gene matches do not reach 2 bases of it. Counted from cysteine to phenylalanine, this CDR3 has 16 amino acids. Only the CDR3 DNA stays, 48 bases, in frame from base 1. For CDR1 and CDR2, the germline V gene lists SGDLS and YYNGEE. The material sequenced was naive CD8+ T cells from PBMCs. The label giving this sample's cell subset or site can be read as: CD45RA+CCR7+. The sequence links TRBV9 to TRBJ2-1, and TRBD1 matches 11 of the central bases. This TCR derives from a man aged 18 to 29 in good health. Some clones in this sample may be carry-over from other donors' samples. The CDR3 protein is CASSGGTGGSYNEQFF. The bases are TGTGCCAGCAGCGGCGGGACAGGGGGCTCCTACAATGAGCAGTTCTTC. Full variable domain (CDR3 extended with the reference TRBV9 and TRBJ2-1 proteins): DSGVTQTPKHLITATGQRVTLRCSPRSGDLSVYWYQQSLDQGLQFLIQYYNGEERAKGNILERFSAQQFPDLHSELNLSSLELGDSALYFCASSGGTGGSYNEQFFGPGTRLTVL.